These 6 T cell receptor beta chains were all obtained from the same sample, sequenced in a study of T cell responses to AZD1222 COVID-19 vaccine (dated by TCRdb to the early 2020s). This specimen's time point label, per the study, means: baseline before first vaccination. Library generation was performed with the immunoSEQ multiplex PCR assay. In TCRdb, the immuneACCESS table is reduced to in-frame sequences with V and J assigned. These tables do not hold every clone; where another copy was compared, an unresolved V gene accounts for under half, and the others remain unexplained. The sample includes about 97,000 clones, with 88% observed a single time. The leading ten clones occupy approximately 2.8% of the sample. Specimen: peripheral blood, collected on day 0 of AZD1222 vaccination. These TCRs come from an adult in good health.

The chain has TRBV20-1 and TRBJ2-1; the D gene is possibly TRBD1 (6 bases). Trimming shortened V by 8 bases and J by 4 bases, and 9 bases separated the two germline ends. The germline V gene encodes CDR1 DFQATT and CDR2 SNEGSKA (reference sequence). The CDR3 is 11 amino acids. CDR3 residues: CSTGQYNEQFF. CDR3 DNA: TGCAGTACCGGACAGTACAATGAGCAGTTCTTC.

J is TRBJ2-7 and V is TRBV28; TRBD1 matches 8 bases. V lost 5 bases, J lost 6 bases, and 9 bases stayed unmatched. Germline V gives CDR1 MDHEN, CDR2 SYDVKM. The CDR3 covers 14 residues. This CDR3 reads CASSPTGQGLEQYF. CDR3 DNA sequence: TGTGCCAGCAGTCCCACCGGACAGGGACTCGAGCAGTACTTC.

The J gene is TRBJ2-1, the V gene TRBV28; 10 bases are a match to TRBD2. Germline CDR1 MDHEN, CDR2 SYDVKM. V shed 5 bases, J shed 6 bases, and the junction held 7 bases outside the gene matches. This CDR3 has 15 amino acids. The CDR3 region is CASSQSGGAFNEQFF. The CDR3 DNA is TGTGCCAGCAGTCAAAGCGGGGGGGCCTTCAATGAGCAGTTCTTC. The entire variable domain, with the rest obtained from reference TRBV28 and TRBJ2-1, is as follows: DVKVTQSSRYLVKRTGEKVFLECVQDMDHENMFWYRQDPGLGLRLIYFSYDVKMKEKGDIPEGYSVSREKKERFSLILESASTNQTSMYLCASSQSGGAFNEQFFGPGTRLTVL.

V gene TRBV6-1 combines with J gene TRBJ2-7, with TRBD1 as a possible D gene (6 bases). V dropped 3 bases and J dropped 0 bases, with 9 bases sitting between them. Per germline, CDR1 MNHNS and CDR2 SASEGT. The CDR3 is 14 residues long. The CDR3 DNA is TGTGCCAGCAGTGAGGGACAAAGCTCCTACGAGCAGTACTTC. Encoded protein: CASSEGQSSYEQYF.

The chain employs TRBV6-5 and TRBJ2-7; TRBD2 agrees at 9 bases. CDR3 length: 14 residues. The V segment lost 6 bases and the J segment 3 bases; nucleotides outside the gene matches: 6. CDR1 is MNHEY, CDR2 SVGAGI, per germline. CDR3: CASRRAGGGYEQYF. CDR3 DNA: TGTGCCAGCAGAAGAGCGGGGGGAGGCTACGAGCAGTACTTC.

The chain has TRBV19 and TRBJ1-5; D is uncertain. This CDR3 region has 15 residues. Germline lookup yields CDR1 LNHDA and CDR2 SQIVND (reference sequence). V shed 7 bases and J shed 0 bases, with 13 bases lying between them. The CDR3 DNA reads TGTGCCAGTACCCTCCGACATAATAGCAATCAGCCCCAGCATTTT. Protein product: CASTLRHNSNQPQHF.